The 6 T cell receptor beta chains reported below all come from one sample, sequenced in a study of cytomegalovirus exposure and HLA in healthy donors. PCR was performed using 60 Vbeta and 13 Jbeta primers. The data were produced by immunoSEQ multiplex PCR, yet TCRdb's version contains in-frame clones alone and is incomplete. The sample holds more than 95,000 clones; more than 70% are singletons and the top ten take 3% to 4%. Sequences were obtained from PBMCs. These receptors were taken from a man aged 25 to 40 in good health and CMV-seronegative.

The V call is TRBV25-1, the J call TRBJ1-1; D unresolved. Germline CDR1 MGHDK, CDR2 SYGVNS. The ends were cut back, 7 bases at V and 5 bases at J, with 17 bases in the middle. This CDR3 comprises 14 residues. The CDR3 is CASTQPGVGTEAFF. CDR3 DNA: TGTGCCAGCACCCAGCCCGGGGTAGGGACTGAAGCTTTCTTT.

The chain recombines TRBV6-5 with TRBJ2-7, with TRBD1 matching 10 bases. V shed 8 bases and J 3 bases; nucleotides not matched to a gene: 4. Germline loops: CDR1 MNHEY, CDR2 SVGAGI. The CDR3 runs 13 residues. The CDR3 nucleotides are TGTGCCAGCGGTCGGGACAGGGGCTACGAGCAGTACTTC. Its translation: CASGRDRGYEQYF.

This chain links TRBV5-4 with TRBJ2-5, with a possible D match to TRBD1 (7 bases). CDR1 is SGHNT and CDR2 is YYREEE in the germline V gene (reference sequence). The CDR3 length is 16 residues. V lost 0 bases to trimming and J lost 5 bases, with 17 bases between them. CDR3 residues: CASSLGQGAGRETQYF. CDR3 DNA sequence: TGTGCCAGCAGCTTGGGACAGGGCGCGGGGCGGGAGACCCAGTACTTC. The complete variable domain, with remaining parts taken from reference TRBV5-4 and TRBJ2-5, reads ETGVTQSPTHLIKTRGQQVTLRCSSQSGHNTVSWYQQALGQGPQFIFQYYREEENGRGNFPPRFSGLQFPNYSSELNVNALELDDSALYLCASSLGQGAGRETQYFGPGTRLLVL.

V is TRBV2 and J is TRBJ1-6; 7 nucleotides line up with TRBD1. The germline V gene encodes CDR1 SNHLY and CDR2 FYNNEI. V shed 5 bases and J 9 bases; nucleotides not matched to a gene: 4. This CDR3 is 13 amino acids long. The CDR3 bases are TGTGCCAGCAGTACAGGGGAACGTTCACCCCTCCACTTT. This gives the protein CASSTGERSPLHF.

The genes are TRBV5-5 and TRBJ1-2; D not certain. Trimming left V 3 bases short and J 5 bases short, with 11 bases between. CDR1 is SGHKS and CDR2 is YYEKEE in the germline V gene (reference sequence). The length of the CDR3 is 13 residues. The CDR3: CASSSEAEYGYTF. Written as DNA, the CDR3 is TGTGCCAGCAGCTCGGAGGCGGAGTATGGCTACACCTTC.

The chain is built from TRBV27 and TRBJ2-7, with D possibly TRBD2 on 6 matching bases. The CDR3 covers 14 residues. V shed 3 bases and J shed 1 base, with 10 bases lying between them. Per the germline V gene, CDR1 is MNHEY and CDR2 is SMNVEV (reference sequence). CDR3 sequence (DNA): TGTGCCAGCAGTTTTGCCGGGAGATCCTACGAGCAGTACTTC. Protein: CASSFAGRSYEQYF.